The present T cell receptor (beta chain) was sequenced within a study of T cell responses to AZD1222 COVID-19 vaccine. Profiled with immunoSEQ multiplex PCR; TCRdb holds only in-frame clones, not every one. The table includes roughly 20,000 clones, almost 85% detected once. Germline V CDR1 and CDR2: MNHEY, SVGAGI. CDR3 length: 12 residues. V was trimmed by 10 bases and J by 7 bases, leaving 14 bases between them. This clone was recorded only once. This TCR was sampled from an adult who received the AZD1222 COVID-19 vaccine. The source material was peripheral blood, sampled 28 days after the second AZD1222 dose. This chain links TRBV6-5 with TRBJ2-1; a possible D gene is TRBD2 (5 bases). CDR3 sequence reads: CATTVRGNEQFF. The CDR3 DNA sequence: TGTGCCACCACCGTCCGGGGTAATGAGCAGTTCTTC.